A selection of T cell receptor beta chains follows, all from one sample in a study of shared clonotypes between healthy human individuals. Generated by immunoSEQ multiplex PCR, the TCRdb table keeps only in-frame clones and is missing some. The profile shows around 2.5 million clones, over 85% of them singletons. The specimen was naive CD4+ T cells from PBMCs. These receptors came from a man aged 18 to 29 in good health. Some clones in this sample may be carry-over from other donors' samples. CDR3s include the opening cysteine and the closing phenylalanine or tryptophan. Each record gives: J gene, clone size, D gene, V gene, CDR3 DNA, CDR3 protein. A D gene is named only where the DNA matches it firmly. Some rows have no size entry. The others give once, few or many, or a class for an expanded clone.

J gene: TRBJ2-3; clone size: -; D gene: -; V gene: TRBV4-1; CDR3 DNA: TGCGCCAGCAGCCAAGATGGGGTTCTGACAGATACGCAGTATTTT; CDR3 protein: CASSQDGVLTDTQYF
J gene: TRBJ2-7; clone size: -; D gene: -; V gene: TRBV30; CDR3 DNA: TGTGCCTGGAGCACTGGTCGGGAGCAGTACTTC; CDR3 protein: CAWSTGREQYF
J gene: TRBJ1-4; clone size: -; D gene: TRBD1; V gene: TRBV4-2; CDR3 DNA: TGTGCCAGCAGCCAAGGGACAGGGGGCTTTTTGGGGGGTGAAAAACTGTTTTTT; CDR3 protein: CASSQGTGGFLGGEKLFF
J gene: TRBJ2-5; clone size: -; D gene: -; V gene: TRBV5-1; CDR3 DNA: TGCGCCAGCAGCTTGGACAGGCAAGAGACCCAGTACTTC; CDR3 protein: CASSLDRQETQYF
J gene: TRBJ1-2; clone size: -; D gene: -; V gene: TRBV28; CDR3 DNA: TGTGCCAGCACGTCCGCGGTCTATGGCTACACCTTC; CDR3 protein: CASTSAVYGYTF
J gene: TRBJ1-2; clone size: -; D gene: TRBD1; V gene: TRBV2; CDR3 DNA: TGTGCCAGCAGCAGCGTTCGTGGGACAGTACTCTATGGCTACACCTTC; CDR3 protein: CASSSVRGTVLYGYTF
J gene: TRBJ1-2; clone size: -; D gene: -; V gene: TRBV10-3; CDR3 DNA: TGTGCCATCAGTGAGTCAGCGGCGTATGGCTACACCTTC; CDR3 protein: CAISESAAYGYTF
J gene: TRBJ1-2; clone size: -; D gene: -; V gene: TRBV18; CDR3 DNA: TGTGCCAGCTCACCAGGTTGGGGGTCTTCAGCCCCTGGCTACACCTTC; CDR3 protein: CASSPGWGSSAPGYTF
J gene: TRBJ1-3; clone size: -; D gene: -; V gene: TRBV18; CDR3 DNA: TGTGCCAGCTCACCACCTTGGGGCGCGGGGTCTGGAAACACCATATATTTT; CDR3 protein: CASSPPWGAGSGNTIYF
J gene: TRBJ2-5; clone size: -; D gene: -; V gene: TRBV9; CDR3 DNA: TGTGCCAGCAGCGTGGACGTAAGAGAGACCCAGTACTTC; CDR3 protein: CASSVDVRETQYF
J gene: TRBJ2-7; clone size: -; D gene: TRBD1; V gene: TRBV5-1; CDR3 DNA: TGCGCCAGCTCTCCGGGACAGGGCATCCACGAGCAGTACTTC; CDR3 protein: CASSPGQGIHEQYF
J gene: TRBJ1-4; clone size: -; D gene: -; V gene: TRBV11-2; CDR3 DNA: TGTGCCAGCAGCACCTACAGGGTGGGAGAAAAACTGTTTTTT; CDR3 protein: CASSTYRVGEKLFF
J gene: TRBJ1-4; clone size: -; D gene: TRBD1; V gene: TRBV27; CDR3 DNA: TGTGCCAGCAGTTCACAGACAGGGGCGCTTAATGAAAAACTGTTTTTT; CDR3 protein: CASSSQTGALNEKLFF
J gene: TRBJ2-7; clone size: -; D gene: -; V gene: TRBV2; CDR3 DNA: TGTGCCAGCGGGACCAAGGGCTACACGAACGCCTACTACGAGCAGTACTTC; CDR3 protein: CASGTKGYTNAYYEQYF
J gene: TRBJ2-2; clone size: -; D gene: TRBD1; V gene: TRBV15; CDR3 DNA: TGTGCCACCAGCAGAGATCGACAGGGGTTAAGAACCGGGGAGCTGTTTTTT; CDR3 protein: CATSRDRQGLRTGELFF
J gene: TRBJ2-7; clone size: -; D gene: -; V gene: TRBV5-4; CDR3 DNA: TGTGCCAGCAGCTCTAAAGAAGGAGGTACTTACGAGCAGTACTTC; CDR3 protein: CASSSKEGGTYEQYF
J gene: TRBJ2-5; clone size: once; D gene: TRBD2; V gene: TRBV28; CDR3 DNA: TGTGCCAGCAGTTTACTCGATAGCGGGAGGGCCCGGGAGACCCAGTACTTC; CDR3 protein: CASSLLDSGRARETQYF
J gene: TRBJ2-7; clone size: -; D gene: TRBD2; V gene: TRBV7-9; CDR3 DNA: TGTGCCAGCAGTCCATCCCGGACTAGTCAATCCTACGAGCAGTACTTC; CDR3 protein: CASSPSRTSQSYEQYF
J gene: TRBJ2-7; clone size: -; D gene: TRBD2; V gene: TRBV7-9; CDR3 DNA: TGTGCCAGCAGCCCTAGCGGGAGTCGGACCTACGAGCAGTACTTC; CDR3 protein: CASSPSGSRTYEQYF
J gene: TRBJ2-6; clone size: -; D gene: -; V gene: TRBV21-1; CDR3 DNA: TGTGCCAGCAGCAAAGTTAGCTCTGGGGCCAACGTCCTGACTTTC; CDR3 protein: CASSKVSSGANVLTF
J gene: TRBJ2-1; clone size: -; D gene: TRBD2; V gene: TRBV7-3; CDR3 DNA: TGTGCCAGCAGCCTTGGGACTAGCGCCTCCCGGGCGTTCTTC; CDR3 protein: CASSLGTSASRAFF
J gene: TRBJ2-5; clone size: -; D gene: TRBD1; V gene: TRBV4-3; CDR3 DNA: TGCGCCAGCAGCCAAGCCCCACCCGGACAGGGAGAGACCCAGTACTTC; CDR3 protein: CASSQAPPGQGETQYF
J gene: TRBJ1-5; clone size: -; D gene: -; V gene: TRBV11-1; CDR3 DNA: TGTGCCAGCAGCCGGACCGGTAGCAATCAGCCCCAGCATTTT; CDR3 protein: CASSRTGSNQPQHF
J gene: TRBJ2-7; clone size: -; D gene: -; V gene: TRBV5-1; CDR3 DNA: TGCGCCAGCAGCTTGGCCCGGGTCAAGGAGGACGAGCAGTACTTC; CDR3 protein: CASSLARVKEDEQYF
J gene: TRBJ1-2; clone size: -; D gene: -; V gene: TRBV30; CDR3 DNA: TGTGCCTGGAGTGTATTGGGGTATGGCTACACCTTC; CDR3 protein: CAWSVLGYGYTF
J gene: TRBJ1-1; clone size: -; D gene: -; V gene: TRBV9; CDR3 DNA: TGTGCCAGCAGCATCCGAGGGCGGGGGTCTGAAGCTTTCTTT; CDR3 protein: CASSIRGRGSEAFF